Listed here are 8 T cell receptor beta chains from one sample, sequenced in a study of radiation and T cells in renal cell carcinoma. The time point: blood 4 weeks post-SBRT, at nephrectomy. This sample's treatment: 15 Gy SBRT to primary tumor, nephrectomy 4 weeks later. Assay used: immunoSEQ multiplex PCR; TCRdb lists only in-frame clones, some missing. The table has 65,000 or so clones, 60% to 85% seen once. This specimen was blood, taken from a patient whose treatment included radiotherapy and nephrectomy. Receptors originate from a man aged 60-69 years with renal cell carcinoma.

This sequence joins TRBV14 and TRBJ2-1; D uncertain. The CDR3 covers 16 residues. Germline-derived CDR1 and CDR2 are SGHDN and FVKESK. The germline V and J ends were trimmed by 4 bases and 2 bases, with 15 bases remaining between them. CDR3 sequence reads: CASSPRETPTYNEQFF. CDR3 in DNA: TGTGCCAGCAGCCCGCGAGAGACCCCTACCTACAATGAGCAGTTCTTC.

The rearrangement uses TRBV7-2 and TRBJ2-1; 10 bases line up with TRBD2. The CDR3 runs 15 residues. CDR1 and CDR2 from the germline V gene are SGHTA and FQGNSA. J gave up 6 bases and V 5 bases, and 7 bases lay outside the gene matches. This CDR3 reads CASSLSGGAPNEQFF. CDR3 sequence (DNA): TGTGCCAGCAGCCTCAGCGGGGGGGCCCCCAATGAGCAGTTCTTC. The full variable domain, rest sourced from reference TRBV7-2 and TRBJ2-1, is GAGVSQSPSNKVTEKGKDVELRCDPISGHTALYWYRQSLGQGLEFLIYFQGNSAPDKSGLPSDRFSAERTGGSVSTLTIQRTQQEDSAVYLCASSLSGGAPNEQFFGPGTRLTVL.

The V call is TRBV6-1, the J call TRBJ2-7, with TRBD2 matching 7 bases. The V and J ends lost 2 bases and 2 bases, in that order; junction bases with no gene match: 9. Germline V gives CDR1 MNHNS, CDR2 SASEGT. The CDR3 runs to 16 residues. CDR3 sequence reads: CASSEFLGGRTYEQYV. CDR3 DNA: TGTGCCAGCAGTGAATTTCTGGGAGGGCGGACCTACGAGCAGTACGTC.

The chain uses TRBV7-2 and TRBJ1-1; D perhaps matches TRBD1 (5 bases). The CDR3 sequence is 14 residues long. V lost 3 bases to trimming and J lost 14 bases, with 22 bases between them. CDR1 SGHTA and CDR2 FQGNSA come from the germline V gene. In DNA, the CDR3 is TGTGCCAGCAGCTTCGCCACTAGCTTTCGAGGGGAGTTCTTT. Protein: CASSFATSFRGEFF.

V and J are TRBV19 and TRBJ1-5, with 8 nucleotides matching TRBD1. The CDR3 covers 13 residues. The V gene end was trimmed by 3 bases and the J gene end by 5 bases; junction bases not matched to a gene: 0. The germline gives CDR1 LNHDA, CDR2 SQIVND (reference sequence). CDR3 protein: CASSMDRDQPQHF. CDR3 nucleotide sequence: TGTGCCAGTAGTATGGACAGGGATCAGCCCCAGCATTTT.

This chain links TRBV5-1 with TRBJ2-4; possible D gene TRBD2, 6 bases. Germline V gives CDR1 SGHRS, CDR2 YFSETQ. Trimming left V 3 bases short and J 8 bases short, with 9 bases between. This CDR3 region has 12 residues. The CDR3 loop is CASSSEGHIQYF. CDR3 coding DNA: TGCGCCAGCAGCTCGGAGGGTCACATTCAGTACTTC.

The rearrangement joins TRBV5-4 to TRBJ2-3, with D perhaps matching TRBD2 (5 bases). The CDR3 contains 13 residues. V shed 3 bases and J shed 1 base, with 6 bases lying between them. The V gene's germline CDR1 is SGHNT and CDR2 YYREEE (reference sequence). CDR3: CASSYSGTDTQYF. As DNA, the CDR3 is TGTGCCAGCAGCTATAGCGGCACAGATACGCAGTATTTT. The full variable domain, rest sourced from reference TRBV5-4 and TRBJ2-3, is ETGVTQSPTHLIKTRGQQVTLRCSSQSGHNTVSWYQQALGQGPQFIFQYYREEENGRGNFPPRFSGLQFPNYSSELNVNALELDDSALYLCASSYSGTDTQYFGPGTRLTVL.

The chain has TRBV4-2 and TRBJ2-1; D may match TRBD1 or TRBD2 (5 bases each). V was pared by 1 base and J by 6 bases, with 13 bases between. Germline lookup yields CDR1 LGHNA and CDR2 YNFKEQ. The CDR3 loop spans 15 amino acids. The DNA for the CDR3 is TGTGCCAGCAGCCAAGGGAATAGCGACAGCAATGAGCAGTTCTTC. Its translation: CASSQGNSDSNEQFF.